This TCR beta chain comes out of a study of cytomegalovirus exposure and HLA in healthy donors. Germline CDR1 MGHRA, CDR2 YSYEKL. V shed 4 bases and J shed 7 bases, with 11 bases lying between them. The CDR3 is made up of 14 amino acids. 60 Vbeta and 13 Jbeta primers were used in PCR. Measured with immunoSEQ multiplex PCR; TCRdb has only the in-frame clones, and not every one. Seen here are about 190,000 clones, around three quarters observed once, and the top ten hold roughly 1.6%. The source material was PBMCs. This sequence originates from a young woman in good health and CMV-seronegative. The V and J genes are TRBV4-1 and TRBJ1-6, with D possibly matching TRBD1 (5 bases). CDR3 in amino acids: CASSRQGVNSPLHF. The CDR3 region has the DNA TGCGCCAGCAGCCGCCAAGGGGTCAATTCACCCCTCCACTTT.